One sample yielded the 6 T cell receptor beta chains listed below, sequenced in a study of T cells after yellow fever vaccination. TCRdb reprocessed the 5' RACE reads with MiXCR, giving one entry per CDR3 protein. The table shows 400,000 or so distinct CDR3 sequences, with roughly a sixth occurring only once. The sequencing here drew on PBMCs, taken before the yellow fever booster vaccination. The receptor source for this set is a man aged 18 to 30 who received the YFV17D yellow fever vaccine.

The chain is built from TRBV19 and TRBJ2-1, with 8 bases identical to TRBD2. The V gene end was trimmed by 5 bases and the J gene end by 3 bases; junction bases not matched to a gene: 9. The CDR3 length is 16 residues. Germline V lookup: CDR1 LNHDA, CDR2 SQIVND (reference sequence). CDR3 DNA sequence: TGTGCCAGTAGTGTCCCTTCGGGGGGGCTCTACAATGAGCAGTTCTTC. Amino acids: CASSVPSGGLYNEQFF. Supplemented by reference TRBV19 and TRBJ2-1, the full variable domain reads DGGITQSPKYLFRKEGQNVTLSCEQNLNHDAMYWYRQDPGQGLRLIYYSQIVNDFQKGDIAEGYSVSREKKESFPLTVTSAQKNPTAFYLCASSVPSGGLYNEQFFGPGTRLTVL.

The V call is TRBV12-3 or TRBV12-4, the J call TRBJ2-2; D unclear. V was shortened by 7 bases and J by 4 bases, with 22 bases between the two germline ends. There are 17 residues in the CDR3. The CDR3 loop reads CASTLVLTRISTGELFF. CDR3 sequence (DNA): TGTGCCAGCACCTTAGTGTTGACCCGTATTAGCACCGGGGAGCTGTTTTTT.

This clonotype came up many times. The chain couples TRBV6-2 or TRBV6-3 to TRBJ2-3, with unresolved D. The CDR3 runs 12 residues. Trimming stripped 8 bases from V and 1 base from J, with 7 bases between. Germline-derived CDR1 and CDR2 are MNHEY and SVGEGT. CDR3 nucleotides: TGTGCCAGCTTTTCGGGCACAGATACGCAGTATTTT. It codes for CASFSGTDTQYF.

This clonotype was observed a few times. This sequence joins TRBV29-1 and TRBJ2-1; 10 bases map to TRBD2. The CDR3 runs to 14 residues. V lost 6 bases to trimming and J lost 7 bases; unmatched junction nucleotides: 9. The germline V gene has CDR1 SQVTM and CDR2 ANQGSEA. The CDR3 sequence: CSVITSGVTNEQFF. CDR3 DNA: TGCAGCGTCATAACTAGCGGGGTTACTAATGAGCAGTTCTTC.

This clonotype was detected a few times. V gene TRBV12-3 or TRBV12-4 combines with J gene TRBJ1-5, with D possibly TRBD1 on 6 matching bases. The V end was cut by 6 bases, the J end by 3 bases, with 12 bases between. CDR3 length: 14 residues. The CDR3 loop reads CASSPGQFNQPQHF. The CDR3 nucleotides read TGTGCCAGCAGCCCCGGACAGTTCAATCAGCCCCAGCATTTT.

This clonotype was counted many times. This sequence joins TRBV7-3 and TRBJ2-1, with 11 bases that match TRBD2. The ends lost 5 bases at V and 6 bases at J; junction bases unmatched: 6. This CDR3 has 15 residues. Germline-derived CDR1 and CDR2 are SGHTA and FQGTGA. The CDR3 DNA sequence: TGTGCCAGCAGCCCGTTAGCGGGGGGGCTCAATGAGCAGTTCTTC. This gives the protein CASSPLAGGLNEQFF.